The entry below describes one T cell receptor (beta chain). The source material, RNA transcripts, was used to amplify TCR beta CDR3 regions. The TCR CDR3 was amplified in a first-round RT-PCR using the HTBI primer set. TCRdb ran MiXCR on the multiplex PCR reads and lists one entry per CDR3 protein. The sample lists hundreds of thousands of distinct CDR3 sequences; about 45% were seen once. Germline-derived CDR1 and CDR2 are SNHLY and FYNNEI. CDR3 length: 15 amino acids. V gave up 8 bases and J gave up 0 bases, with 14 bases separating them. These data belong to a study of T cells in Graves' hyperthyroidism and ophthalmopathy.

The TCR comes from an adult man with Graves' disease, either hyperthyroidism or ophthalmopathy (not recorded which). The chain uses TRBV2 and TRBJ1-5; no firm D call. Sequencing used peripheral blood or thyroid tissue (not recorded which). CDR3 in DNA: TGTGCCAGCGACCCGGGAGCAGGTAGCAATCAGCCCCAGCATTTT. It is translated as CASDPGAGSNQPQHF.